Presented here are 14 T cell receptor beta chains from one specimen sequenced in a study of blood T cell repertoires in COVID-19. The protocol was immunoSEQ multiplex PCR, while the TCRdb copy is restricted to in-frame clones and leaves out a portion. The table includes approximately 82,000 clones, roughly 85% detected once. The sequenced sample was peripheral blood. The receptor source for this set is a woman in her 70s with acute or convalescent COVID-19.

V usage is TRBV7-2 and J usage is TRBJ2-7, with 8 bases lining up with TRBD1. The trim removed 0 bases at V and 7 bases at J, leaving 11 bases unmatched. Germline CDR1 is SGHTA and CDR2 is FQGNSA. The CDR3 runs 16 residues. The CDR3 here is CASSLAPTTGVEEQYF. CDR3 in DNA: TGTGCCAGCAGCTTAGCGCCTACGACAGGGGTAGAGGAGCAGTACTTC.

J is TRBJ1-5 and V is TRBV6-5; no clear D gene. This CDR3 is 13 amino acids long. Trimming took 9 bases from V and 1 from J, leaving 10 bases between them. Germline V gene sequence: CDR1 MNHEY, CDR2 SVGAGI. CDR3 nucleotides: TGTGCCAGTGTAGGAGGGAGCAATCAGCCCCAGCATTTT. Translation: CASVGGSNQPQHF.

This clone was seen many times. The rearrangement links TRBV27 to TRBJ2-5; D may be TRBD2 (6 bases). This CDR3 comprises 15 residues. CDR1 is MNHEY and CDR2 is SMNVEV in the germline V gene (reference sequence). V was pared by 7 bases and J by 5 bases, with 20 bases between. The CDR3 spells CASTGRDGRGETQYF. For the CDR3, the DNA is TGTGCCAGCACGGGGCGTGACGGGAGAGGGGAGACCCAGTACTTC.

This clone was found once. The chain is built from TRBV28 and TRBJ2-6, with D possibly matching TRBD2 (7 bases). This CDR3 is built from 16 residues. Germline CDR1 MDHEN, CDR2 SYDVKM. V shed 8 bases and J shed 0 bases, with 14 bases lying between them. The CDR3 reads CASRRGGFSGANVLTF. CDR3 in DNA: TGTGCCAGCCGAAGGGGGGGGTTCTCTGGGGCCAACGTCCTGACTTTC.

This chain links TRBV18 with TRBJ2-1; 10 bases are a match to TRBD2. The CDR3 totals 20 residues. In germline, CDR1 is KGHSH, CDR2 LQKENI. Trimming at V came to 2 bases and at J to 0 bases, leaving 13 bases not matched to a gene. The CDR3 DNA reads as TGTGCCAGCTCACCAAGGTTGGCACTAGCGGGACAGAGCTCCTACAATGAGCAGTTCTTC. Translating it yields CASSPRLALAGQSSYNEQFF.

This clone was picked up a small number of times. V gene TRBV19 combines with J gene TRBJ1-3; D unclear. The germline V and J ends were trimmed by 7 bases and 4 bases, with 14 bases remaining between them. This CDR3 is 14 amino acids long. In germline, CDR1 is LNHDA, CDR2 SQIVND (reference sequence). The CDR3 sequence: CASIDWHIGNTIYF. DNA for the CDR3: TGTGCCAGTATCGATTGGCATATCGGAAACACCATATATTTT. The complete variable domain, with remaining parts taken from reference TRBV19 and TRBJ1-3, reads DGGITQSPKYLFRKEGQNVTLSCEQNLNHDAMYWYRQDPGQGLRLIYYSQIVNDFQKGDIAEGYSVSREKKESFPLTVTSAQKNPTAFYLCASIDWHIGNTIYFGEGSWLTVV.

The V and J genes are TRBV2 and TRBJ2-4, with 9 bases lining up with TRBD1. CDR3 length equals 16 residues. V was clipped by 2 bases and J by 9 bases; unmatched bases: 11. The germline CDR1 and CDR2 sequences are SNHLY and FYNNEI. The CDR3 spells CASSEQGQTGGRIQYF. The CDR3 region has the DNA TGTGCCAGCAGTGAACAGGGGCAGACAGGGGGTCGCATTCAGTACTTC.

V is TRBV5-1 and J is TRBJ2-7; 9 positions agree with TRBD2. CDR1 and CDR2 (germline): SGHRS, YFSETQ. V was clipped by 0 bases and J by 7 bases; unmatched bases: 11. This CDR3 region has 16 residues. CDR3 in amino acids: CASSLAREAGGGEQYF. DNA for the CDR3: TGCGCCAGCAGCTTGGCCAGAGAAGCGGGAGGCGGGGAGCAGTACTTC. Full variable domain (missing parts from reference TRBV5-1 and TRBJ2-7): KAGVTQTPRYLIKTRGQQVTLSCSPISGHRSVSWYQQTPGQGLQFLFEYFSETQRNKGNFPGRFSGRQFSNSRSEMNVSTLELGDSALYLCASSLAREAGGGEQYFGPGTRLTVT.

The chain combines TRBV11-2 with TRBJ2-5; no reliable D call. Germline CDR1 reads SGHAT; CDR2 reads FQNNGV. The V end was cut by 2 bases, the J end by 1 base, with 11 bases between. The CDR3 runs to 15 residues. The CDR3 protein is CASSLFVAVQETQYF. The CDR3, as DNA: TGTGCCAGCAGCTTATTTGTGGCAGTCCAAGAGACCCAGTACTTC.

This clone has only one observation. The chain employs TRBV5-5 and TRBJ1-5, with 11 bases that match TRBD1. The CDR3 spans 15 residues. Looked up from germline, CDR1 is SGHKS and CDR2 is YYEKEE (reference sequence). Unmatched junction bases numbered 7, after V lost 2 bases and J lost 9 bases. The CDR3 loop reads CASSLGQGAYGPQHF. The CDR3 bases are TGTGCCAGCAGCTTAGGACAGGGGGCGTACGGGCCCCAGCATTTT.

This clone showed up just a few times. CDR3 DNA sequence: TGTGCCAGCAGTTACTCCTCCGGGGATCTTCGGGATAATTCACCCCTCCACTTT. Amino acid sequence: CASSYSSGDLRDNSPLHF. The genes are TRBV6-2 or TRBV6-3 and TRBJ1-6; no clear D gene. V was clipped by 0 bases and J by 5 bases, with 17 bases between them. CDR3 length: 18 residues. Germline V CDR1 and CDR2: MNHEY, SVGEGT.

This chain connects TRBV5-4 to TRBJ2-2, with 8 bases fitting TRBD2. Germline CDR1 is SGHNT and CDR2 is YYREEE (reference sequence). The CDR3 has 13 residues. The trim removed 10 bases at V and 4 bases at J, leaving 6 bases unmatched. The CDR3 sequence: CAGAREGTGELFF. The CDR3 bases are TGTGCCGGGGCCCGGGAGGGCACCGGGGAGCTGTTTTTT. Full variable domain (missing parts from reference TRBV5-4 and TRBJ2-2): ETGVTQSPTHLIKTRGQQVTLRCSSQSGHNTVSWYQQALGQGPQFIFQYYREEENGRGNFPPRFSGLQFPNYSSELNVNALELDDSALYLCAGAREGTGELFFGEGSRLTVL.

The chain employs TRBV19 and TRBJ1-5, with 7 bases matching TRBD1. V shed 5 bases, J shed 4 bases, and the junction held 11 bases outside the gene matches. Germline CDR1 is LNHDA and CDR2 is SQIVND (reference sequence). This CDR3 spans 16 amino acids. The CDR3 is CASSGRQGLRNQPQHF. In nucleotides, the CDR3 is TGTGCCAGTAGTGGCCGACAGGGCCTGAGGAATCAGCCCCAGCATTTT.

J is TRBJ2-5 and V is TRBV19; 12 bases map to TRBD2. The CDR3 runs 14 residues. V lost 3 bases and J lost 5; bases outside the gene matches: 1. Germline CDR1 LNHDA, CDR2 SQIVND (reference sequence). The CDR3 spells CASSILAGGETQYF. In DNA, the CDR3 is TGTGCCAGTAGTATCCTAGCGGGAGGGGAGACCCAGTACTTC. Together with reference TRBV19 and TRBJ2-5, the CDR3 gives the full variable domain: DGGITQSPKYLFRKEGQNVTLSCEQNLNHDAMYWYRQDPGQGLRLIYYSQIVNDFQKGDIAEGYSVSREKKESFPLTVTSAQKNPTAFYLCASSILAGGETQYFGPGTRLLVL.